What follows is one T cell receptor (beta chain) and its context. Its antigen is not identified. The data were taken from a study of T cell repertoires in cytomegalovirus infection. This CDR3 region has 20 residues. From germline, CDR1 is MGHRA and CDR2 YSYEKL. Trimming removed 4 bases from V and 0 bases from J; junction bases left unmatched: 14. TCRdb called the reads again in MiXCR, with one record for every CDR3 protein. The table shows a few hundred thousand distinct CDR3 sequences, with approximately 22% occurring only once. The sequences come from cultured PBMCs, collected from culture after CMV antigen stimulation. The chain joins TRBV4-1 to TRBJ2-6; 8 bases align to TRBD2. The sequence was collected from a human donor in good health (CMV status not recorded). Some clones in this sample may be carry-over from other donors' samples. The CDR3 sequence: CASSLYLLTSVHSGANVLTF. As DNA, the CDR3 is TGCGCCAGCAGCCTCTACCTCCTGACTAGCGTTCACTCTGGGGCCAACGTCCTGACTTTC.